This T cell receptor beta chain was recovered during a study of T cells after yellow fever vaccination. The overall study: It was SMART-Seq v4 Ultra Low Input that prepared the fractions with low cell numbers. Whole-study findings and limits: The secondary response was weaker, and its peak arrived faster, on day 5 versus 15.

Concerning this clonotype: Its cognate antigen is unknown.

V was pared by 0 bases and J by 8 bases, with 16 bases between. Germline values: CDR1 LGHDT, CDR2 YNNKEL (reference sequence). The CDR3 sequence is 15 residues long. Template switching by 5'RACE produced TCR cDNA, adding a universal primer site and UMIs. MiXCR, run by TCRdb on the 5' RACE reads, gives a single entry per CDR3 protein. The repertoire holds about 320,000 distinct CDR3 sequences, approximately 4.3% seen once, with just under 20% in the top ten. The receptor was derived from a man aged 18 to 29 who received the YFV17D yellow fever vaccine. The V gene is TRBV3-1, the J gene TRBJ1-1, with D perhaps matching TRBD1 (6 bases). The sequences come from PBMCs, collected 15 days after the yellow fever booster vaccination. The CDR3, as DNA: TGTGCCAGCAGCCAAGATAATGTGGCTACAGGGGAAGCTTTCTTT. Translating it yields CASSQDNVATGEAFF.